This passage covers 28 T cell receptor beta chains from one sample sequenced in a study of CD8+ T cells in alopecia areata (dated by TCRdb to the late 2010s). Per the publication, the treatment or condition label means: oral pan-JAK inhibitor, 5-10 mg twice daily. The receptor library was made with the immunoSEQ multiplex PCR assay. To provide template for TCR sequencing, every sample had RNA extracted and reverse transcribed into cDNA. Not all clones reach the TCRdb copy of this immuneACCESS table, which keeps in-frame sequences only. Checked studies attribute under half of the gap to unresolved V genes and leave the rest unexplained. Recorded for this sample are about 180,000 clones; approximately 51% of them occurred a single time. The ten largest clones add up to over 9.5% of the sample. The sample was CD8+ T cells sorted from blood, taken at approximately week 51, from a patient treated with tofacitinib. The receptors come from a human donor with alopecia areata.

This clone was recorded a few times. This sequence joins TRBV5-1 and TRBJ2-7; D perhaps matches TRBD2 (5 bases). The CDR3 consists of 13 residues. V lost 0 bases and J lost 4, with 8 bases in between. Germline V gene sequence: CDR1 SGHRS, CDR2 YFSETQ. The CDR3 sequence is CASSLEPGYEQYF. The CDR3 DNA sequence: TGCGCCAGCAGCTTGGAGCCGGGGTACGAGCAGTACTTC.

CDR3 sequence reads: CASSSLGTASDEQFF. CDR3 sequence (DNA): TGTGCCAGCAGCTCGCTCGGGACAGCCTCGGATGAGCAGTTCTTC. V gene TRBV7-6 combines with J gene TRBJ2-1; 7 positions agree with TRBD1. The CDR3 sequence is 15 residues long. V lost 4 bases, J lost 8 bases, and 11 bases stayed unmatched. CDR1 is SGHVS and CDR2 is FNYEAQ in the germline V gene.

For the CDR3, the DNA is TGCAGCGTTGTCCGGGGAAAAGAGACCCAGTACTTC. It specifies CSVVRGKETQYF. The gene calls are TRBV29-1 and TRBJ2-5; possible D gene TRBD2, 5 bases. Germline-derived CDR1 and CDR2 are SQVTM and ANQGSEA. This CDR3 spans 12 amino acids. V dropped 4 bases and J dropped 3 bases, with 9 bases sitting between them.

The chain links TRBV6-6 to TRBJ1-2; no definite D call. V was cut by 6 bases and J by 7 bases, with 12 bases left in between. This CDR3 region has 12 residues. CDR1 and CDR2 (germline): MNHNY, SVGAGI (reference sequence). CDR3 nucleotide sequence: TGTGCCAGCAGCCAAGAGCCGGGTGGCTACACCTTC. It encodes CASSQEPGGYTF.

The chain links TRBV4-2 to TRBJ2-1, with a weak D call TRBD1 (6 bases). The CDR3 covers 12 residues. Germline V CDR1 and CDR2: LGHNA, YNFKEQ. V dropped 1 base and J dropped 9 bases, with 7 bases sitting between them. CDR3 nucleotides: TGTGCCAGCAGCCAAGTCAGGGGTGAGCAGTTCTTC. Amino acids: CASSQVRGEQFF.

The chain uses TRBV2 and TRBJ2-4; TRBD2 matches 8 bases. Germline assignment: CDR1 SNHLY and CDR2 FYNNEI. This CDR3 has 18 residues. The trim removed 4 bases at V and 0 bases at J, leaving 11 bases unmatched. For the CDR3, the DNA is TGTGCCAGCAGTGTTCAAGCGGGGGAGAACCTAGCCAAAAACATTCAGTACTTC. This gives the protein CASSVQAGENLAKNIQYF.

V is TRBV7-9 and J is TRBJ2-7; the D is unclear. Germline values: CDR1 SEHNR, CDR2 FQNEAQ (reference sequence). V was pared by 3 bases and J by 0 bases, with 6 bases between. The CDR3 sequence is 13 residues long. The CDR3 loop reads CASSFPSSYEQYF. CDR3 coding DNA: TGTGCCAGCAGCTTCCCCTCCTCCTACGAGCAGTACTTC.

This rearrangement joins TRBV5-1 to TRBJ2-7, with D possibly being TRBD1 (5 bases). The V end was cut by 0 bases, the J end by 3 bases, with 13 bases between. This CDR3 has 15 amino acids. Germline V gene data show CDR1 as SGHRS and CDR2 as YFSETQ. CDR3 in amino acids: CASSLGPGRDYEQYF. CDR3 nucleotide sequence: TGCGCCAGCAGCTTGGGCCCGGGCAGGGACTACGAGCAGTACTTC.

This clone was counted between two and nine times. The genes are TRBV7-9 and TRBJ2-2, with TRBD1 identical over 7 bases. The length of the CDR3 is 16 residues. CDR1 and CDR2 (germline): SEHNR, FQNEAQ (reference sequence). V trimming: 2 bases; J trimming: 2 bases; junction bases outside the gene matches: 5. The chain's CDR3 is CASSLRGGGNTGELFF. The DNA of the CDR3 is TGTGCCAGCAGCTTACGAGGGGGCGGCAACACCGGGGAGCTGTTTTTT.

This clone was picked up one time. The sample has other DNA sequences that encode this CDR3 too. CDR3 nucleotides: TGTGCCTGGAGTGTAGACGTAGGTAGCAATCAGCCCCAGCATTTT. This sequence encodes CAWSVDVGSNQPQHF. The chain links TRBV30 to TRBJ1-5; D unresolved. The CDR3 totals 15 residues. Germline V lookup: CDR1 GTSNPN, CDR2 SVGIG (reference sequence). The germline V and J ends were trimmed by 0 bases and 0 bases, with 9 bases remaining between them.

On this clone: A read error may produce the germline difference seen at one junction end. The V gene is TRBV5-4, the J gene TRBJ2-7; D possibly corresponds to TRBD2 (5 bases). The CDR3 covers 15 residues. Germline V gene sequence: CDR1 SGHNT, CDR2 YYREEE (reference sequence). CDR3 in amino acids: CASSQDSRQGYEQYF. CDR3 nucleotide sequence: TGCGCCAGCAGCCAGGACTCGCGACAAGGATACGAGCAGTACTTC.

V gene TRBV6-6 combines with J gene TRBJ1-4, with D tentatively TRBD1 (5 bases). This CDR3 is 15 amino acids long. The ends were cut back, 4 bases at V and 6 bases at J, with 15 bases in the middle. Germline values: CDR1 MNHNY, CDR2 SVGAGI (reference sequence). The CDR3 sequence: CASSSSGTPDEKLFF. DNA of the CDR3: TGTGCCAGCAGTTCCTCCGGGACCCCGGATGAAAAACTGTTTTTT.

This chain uses TRBV27 with TRBJ1-2, with no clear D. The germline V gene encodes CDR1 MNHEY and CDR2 SMNVEV (reference sequence). There are 14 residues in the CDR3. Between the trimmed V and J ends, which lost 5 bases and 8 bases, there was a span of 18 bases. The CDR3, as DNA: TGTGCCAGCAGTCTCTTCCCCGTGGAGCGGGGCTACACCTTC. Translating gives CASSLFPVERGYTF.

This clone was detected many times. The genes are TRBV7-9 and TRBJ2-5; D gene unclear. Germline assignment: CDR1 SEHNR and CDR2 FQNEAQ (reference sequence). This CDR3 has 12 amino acids. Trimming removed 1 base at V and 5 bases at J, with 5 bases between. CDR3 residues: CASSLGLETQYF. DNA of the CDR3: TGTGCCAGCAGCTTAGGACTGGAGACCCAGTACTTC.

The chain joins TRBV5-1 to TRBJ1-5; TRBD1 agrees at 7 bases. This CDR3 spans 16 amino acids. The junction had 4 bases not matched to a gene; V was cut back by 1 base and J by 0 bases. Germline assignment: CDR1 SGHRS and CDR2 YFSETQ. The CDR3 DNA is TGCGCCAGCAGCTTGACCGGGACAGATAGCAATCAGCCCCAGCATTTT. This codes for CASSLTGTDSNQPQHF.

The V gene is TRBV14, the J gene TRBJ2-7; no clear D gene. V was clipped by 5 bases and J by 4 bases, with 3 bases between them. CDR1 SGHDN and CDR2 FVKESK come from the germline V gene. The CDR3 has 10 amino acids. The CDR3 DNA sequence: TGTGCCAGCAGCATATACGAGCAGTACTTC. As protein: CASSIYEQYF.

CDR3 region: CASSGVAGGHAKNIQYF. The CDR3 DNA is TGTGCCAGCAGCGGAGTAGCGGGGGGGCATGCCAAAAACATTCAGTACTTC. The rearrangement links TRBV7-9 to TRBJ2-4; 11 bases agree with TRBD2. Germline CDR1 reads SEHNR; CDR2 reads FQNEAQ (reference sequence). Unmatched junction bases numbered 7, after V lost 5 bases and J lost 1 base. This CDR3 spans 17 amino acids.

This chain connects TRBV13 to TRBJ2-7; possibly TRBD1 for D (6 bases). V was clipped by 10 bases and J by 2 bases, with 15 bases between them. CDR3 length: 13 amino acids. Germline V CDR1 and CDR2: PRHDT, FYEKMQ (reference sequence). CDR3 DNA sequence: TGTGCCACCGGGCGCGGACAGACCTACGAGCAGTACTTC. It specifies CATGRGQTYEQYF. The entire variable domain, with the rest obtained from reference TRBV13 and TRBJ2-7, is as follows: AAGVIQSPRHLIKEKRETATLKCYPIPRHDTVYWYQQGPGQDPQFLISFYEKMQSDKGSIPDRFSAQQFSDYHSELNMSSLELGDSALYFCATGRGQTYEQYFGPGTRLTVT.

The chain carries TRBV30 and TRBJ2-1, with TRBD1 as a possible D gene (6 bases). Germline V gene sequence: CDR1 GTSNPN, CDR2 SVGIG (reference sequence). The CDR3 is made up of 11 amino acids. The V gene lost 1 base and the J gene lost 8 bases, with 6 bases spanning the gap. The CDR3 region has the DNA TGTGCCTGGAGTGCAGGGGATGAGCAGTTCTTC. Its protein product is CAWSAGDEQFF.

This clone was seen a single time. The CDR3 DNA is TGTGCCAGCAGTGAAGCGAAGGGCTTGGCCTACGAGCAGTACTTC. This encodes CASSEAKGLAYEQYF. The chain is built from TRBV2 and TRBJ2-7; no reliable D call. In germline, CDR1 is SNHLY, CDR2 FYNNEI. Deletions cut 0 bases from V and 2 bases from J, with 11 bases between. The CDR3 totals 15 residues.

This clone appeared once. Other nucleotide sequences in the sample specify the same CDR3. The chain is built from TRBV4-1 and TRBJ1-2, with D perhaps matching TRBD1 (5 bases). The CDR3 has 14 amino acids. V lost 2 bases and J 7 bases, leaving 14 bases between the germline ends. CDR1 MGHRA and CDR2 YSYEKL come from the germline V gene. The CDR3 spells CASSQPTGVGGYTF. DNA for the CDR3: TGCGCCAGCAGCCAACCCACGGGGGTAGGTGGCTACACCTTC.

J is TRBJ1-6 and V is TRBV11-2; D gene ambiguous. V was clipped by 10 bases and J by 4 bases, with 14 bases between them. From germline, CDR1 is SGHAT and CDR2 FQNNGV. There are 14 residues in the CDR3. CDR3 amino acids: CATSGPIYNSPLHF. CDR3 DNA sequence: TGTGCCACATCTGGACCGATATATAATTCACCCCTCCACTTT.

The genes are TRBV4-2 and TRBJ2-7; 7 positions match TRBD2. J was trimmed by 4 bases and V by 3 bases; bases with no gene match: 3. CDR1 and CDR2 from the germline V gene are LGHNA and YNFKEQ. The CDR3 totals 13 residues. CDR3 nucleotide sequence: TGTGCCAGCAGCCACTGGCGGGGGTACGAGCAGTACTTC. Amino acid sequence: CASSHWRGYEQYF.

The J gene is TRBJ1-4, the V gene TRBV29-1; D gene unclear. Germline V lookup: CDR1 SQVTM, CDR2 ANQGSEA. The CDR3 contains 13 residues. Trimming took off 4 bases at V and 2 bases at J, with 8 bases between the two ends. The CDR3 DNA sequence: TGCAGCGTTGCTGGCGGCACTAATGAAAAACTGTTTTTT. Its protein product is CSVAGGTNEKLFF.

A single count supports this clone. Other DNA sequences in this sample translate to the same CDR3. The CDR3 here is CASSIQGNYGYTF. The CDR3 region has the DNA TGTGCCAGTAGTATACAGGGAAACTATGGCTACACCTTC. The V gene is TRBV19, the J gene TRBJ1-2; weak D call: TRBD1 (5 bases). This CDR3 spans 13 amino acids. The ends were cut back, 2 bases at V and 2 bases at J, with 6 bases in the middle. The germline V gene has CDR1 LNHDA and CDR2 SQIVND (reference sequence).

The chain links TRBV18 to TRBJ1-2, with 8 bases matching TRBD1. The V and J ends lost 3 bases and 2 bases, in that order; junction bases with no gene match: 8. The CDR3 is made up of 16 amino acids. In germline, CDR1 is KGHSH, CDR2 LQKENI. CDR3 in amino acids: CASSPTETGVNYGYTF. Written as DNA, the CDR3 is TGTGCCAGCTCACCGACAGAGACAGGGGTGAACTATGGCTACACCTTC.

Note on this clone: The same CDR3 can be traced to other DNA sequences in this sample. The V call is TRBV9, the J call TRBJ2-3; unclear D gene. V lost 0 bases to trimming and J lost 4 bases, with 3 bases between them. CDR3 length equals 12 residues. The germline CDR1 and CDR2 sequences are SGDLS and YYNGEE. As DNA, the CDR3 is TGTGCCAGCAGCGTAGATTCAGATACGCAGTATTTT. It specifies CASSVDSDTQYF. The variable domain in full, with the rest retrieved from reference TRBV9 and TRBJ2-3, is DSGVTQTPKHLITATGQRVTLRCSPRSGDLSVYWYQQSLDQGLQFLIQYYNGEERAKGNILERFSAQQFPDLHSELNLSSLELGDSALYFCASSVDSDTQYFGPGTRLTVL.

The chain uses TRBV27 and TRBJ2-4; D may correspond to TRBD1 or TRBD2 (7 bases each). The CDR3 extends over 14 amino acids. Germline V lookup: CDR1 MNHEY, CDR2 SMNVEV (reference sequence). The ends were cut back, 7 bases at V and 5 bases at J, with 15 bases in the middle. The CDR3: CASKSQGRENIQYF. CDR3 in DNA: TGTGCCAGCAAGTCACAGGGGAGGGAAAACATTCAGTACTTC.